Sequencing of this T cell receptor (beta chain) was carried out in a study of CD8 T cells in ankylosing spondylitis. Study outcomes and limitations: Disease-associated clones were CD8+ and fairly uncommon in peripheral blood. Earlier reports found some motif variants in synovial fluid and blood in reactive arthritis. Characteristic of ankylosing spondylitis blood, it appeared, was a TCR beta motif comprising roughly 8 highly homologous variants. Significantly higher representation of disease-linked clones was reported for matched ankylosing spondylitis synovial fluid.

TCRdb passed the 5' RACE reads through MiXCR, listing each CDR3 protein once. The sample includes around 340,000 distinct CDR3 sequences, around 15% of them seen just once. CDR3 length: 14 residues. V was cut by 6 bases and J by 6 bases, with 21 bases left in between. Germline-derived CDR1 and CDR2 are DFQATT and SNEGSKA (reference sequence). To note about this clonotype: Its cognate antigen is unknown.

This TCR derives from a male donor with ankylosing spondylitis or in good health (not recorded which). This sequence joins TRBV20-1 and TRBJ2-7, with no clear D. Sequencing was carried out using blood, either unsorted or a sorted T cell fraction (not recorded which). In nucleotides, the CDR3 is TGCAGTGCCGCGATGGCGGCCCAAGGCGTCGAGCAGTACTTC. Its protein product is CSAAMAAQGVEQYF.